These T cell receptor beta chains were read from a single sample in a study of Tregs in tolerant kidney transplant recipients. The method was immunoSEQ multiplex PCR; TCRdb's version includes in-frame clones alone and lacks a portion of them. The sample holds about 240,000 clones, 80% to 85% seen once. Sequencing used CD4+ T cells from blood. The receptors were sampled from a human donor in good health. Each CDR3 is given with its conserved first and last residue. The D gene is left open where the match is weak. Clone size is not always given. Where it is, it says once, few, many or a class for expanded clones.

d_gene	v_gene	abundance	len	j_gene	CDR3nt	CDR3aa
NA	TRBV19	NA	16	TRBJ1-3	TGTGCCAGTAACCGTGGGTTCCTAACCTCTGGAAACACCATATATTTT	CASNRGFLTSGNTIYF
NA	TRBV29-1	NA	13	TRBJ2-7	TGCAGCGTTGAAGGCCTGAAACCCTACGAGCAGTACTTC	CSVEGLKPYEQYF
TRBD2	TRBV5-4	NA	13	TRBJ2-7	TGTGCCAGCAGCTTGCTAGCGGGAGCCGAGCAGTACTTC	CASSLLAGAEQYF
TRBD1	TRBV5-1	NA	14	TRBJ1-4	TGCGCCAGCAGCTTGACAGGGGCTAATGAAAAACTGTTTTTT	CASSLTGANEKLFF
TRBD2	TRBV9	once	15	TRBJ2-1	TGTGCCAGCAGCGTAGTAGCGGGAGGTAGGAATGAGCAGTTCTTC	CASSVVAGGRNEQFF
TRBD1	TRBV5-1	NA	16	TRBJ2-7	TGCGCCAGCAGCTTGGTTCCGAGACAGGGGGCGGTAGAGCAGTACTTC	CASSLVPRQGAVEQYF
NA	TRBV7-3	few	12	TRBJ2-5	TGTGCCAGCAGCTTCGGGGGAGGGACCCAGTACTTC	CASSFGGGTQYF
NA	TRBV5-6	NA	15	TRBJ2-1	TGTGCCAGCAGCTTACGCGGGGGCACCTACAATGAGCAGTTCTTC	CASSLRGGTYNEQFF
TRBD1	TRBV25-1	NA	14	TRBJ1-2	TGTGCCAGCAGTGGAAACAGGGGGCGCGCTGGCTACACCTTC	CASSGNRGRAGYTF
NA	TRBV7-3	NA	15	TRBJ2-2	TGTGCCAGCAGCTTATACGAGGGATTCGGCGGGGAGCTGTTTTTT	CASSLYEGFGGELFF
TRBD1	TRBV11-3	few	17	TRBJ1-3	TGTGCCAGCAGTTCAGGGGGAGGACAGAGCTCTGGAAACACCATATATTTT	CASSSGGGQSSGNTIYF
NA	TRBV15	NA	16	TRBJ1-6	TGTGCCACCAGCAGGCAGGGGATGGGCCGCAATTCACCCCTCCACTTT	CATSRQGMGRNSPLHF
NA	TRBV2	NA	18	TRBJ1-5	TGTGCCAGCAGGGCCCGGACAGCCACGGGGGGTAGCAATCAGCCCCAGCATTTT	CASRARTATGGSNQPQHF
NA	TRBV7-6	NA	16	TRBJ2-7	TGTGCCAGCAGCCCCGCCCCCGGACGGGGAACCTACGAGCAGTACTTC	CASSPAPGRGTYEQYF
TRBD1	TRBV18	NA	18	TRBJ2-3	TGTGCCAGCTCACCTTCAGCTACCGGGACAGGCTCCACAGATACGCAGTATTTT	CASSPSATGTGSTDTQYF
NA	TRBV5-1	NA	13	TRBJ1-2	TGCGCCAGCAGTCCCGGGGGGGGCTATGGCTACACCTTC	CASSPGGGYGYTF
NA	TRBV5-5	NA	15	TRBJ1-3	TGTGCCAGCAGCTTGGATGGGGGCTCTGGAAACACCATATATTTT	CASSLDGGSGNTIYF
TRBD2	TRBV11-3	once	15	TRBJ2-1	TGTGCCAGCAGCTTAGGACTAGCGGGAGGGAATGAGCAGTTCTTC	CASSLGLAGGNEQFF
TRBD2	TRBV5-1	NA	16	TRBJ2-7	TGCGCCAGCAGCTTAGGACTAGCGGGGGGGATTGGCGAGCAGTACTTC	CASSLGLAGGIGEQYF
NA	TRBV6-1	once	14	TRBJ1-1	TGTGCCAGCAGTGAATTTAGGTGGGCCACTGAAGCTTTCTTT	CASSEFRWATEAFF
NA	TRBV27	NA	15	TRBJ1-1	TGTGCCAGCAGTTTAGAGGGACCGCAGAACACTGAAGCTTTCTTT	CASSLEGPQNTEAFF
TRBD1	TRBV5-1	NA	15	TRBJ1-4	TGCGCCAGCAGCTCCTCAGGGGGCCAAAATGAAAAACTGTTTTTT	CASSSSGGQNEKLFF
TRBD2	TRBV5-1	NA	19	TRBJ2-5	TGCGCCAGCAGCTTGGGGATTCCGGGACTAGCGGGAGTCCAAGAGACCCAGTACTTC	CASSLGIPGLAGVQETQYF
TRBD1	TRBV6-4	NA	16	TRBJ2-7	TGTGCCAGCAGTGAGACGCCGGGACAGGGTGAAGGCGAGCAGTACTTC	CASSETPGQGEGEQYF
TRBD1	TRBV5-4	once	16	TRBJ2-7	TGTGCCAGCAGCTTGGCCCCCGGGACAGGGGGCTACGAGCAGTACTTC	CASSLAPGTGGYEQYF
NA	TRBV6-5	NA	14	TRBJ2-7	TGTGCCAGCAGACGGGACGGTTCCTCCTACGAGCAGTACTTC	CASRRDGSSYEQYF
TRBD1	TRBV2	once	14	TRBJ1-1	TGTGCCGGATACCGAGACAGGGGTAAGACTGAAGCTTTCTTT	CAGYRDRGKTEAFF
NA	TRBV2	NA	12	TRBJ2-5	TGTGCCAGCACCCATGCAGATGAGACCCAGTACTTC	CASTHADETQYF
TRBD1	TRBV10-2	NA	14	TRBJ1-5	TGCGCCAGCAGGGAGGGACAGGTTAATCAGCCCCAGCATTTT	CASREGQVNQPQHF
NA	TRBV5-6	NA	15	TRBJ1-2	TGTGCCAGCAGCCCCCGGTGGGCAGGGGACTATGGCTACACCTTC	CASSPRWAGDYGYTF
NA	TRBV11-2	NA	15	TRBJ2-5	TGTGCCAGCAGCTCCCAGGGGTATGGGGGGGAGACCCAGTACTTC	CASSSQGYGGETQYF
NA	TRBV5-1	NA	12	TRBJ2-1	TGCGCCAGCAGCTTGGCGTTCAATGAGCAGTTCTTC	CASSLAFNEQFF
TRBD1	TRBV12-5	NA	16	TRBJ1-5	TGTGCTAGTGGTTTGTGGACAGGGGGTAGCAATCAGCCCCAGCATTTT	CASGLWTGGSNQPQHF
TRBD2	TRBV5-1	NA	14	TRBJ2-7	TGCGCCAGCAGCTTACTAGCGCAACCCTACGAGCAGTACTTC	CASSLLAQPYEQYF
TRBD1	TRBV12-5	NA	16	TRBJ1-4	TGTGCTAGTGCCTCCCCCTCCGGGACAGGGAACGAAAAACTGTTTTTT	CASASPSGTGNEKLFF
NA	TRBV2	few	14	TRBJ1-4	TGTGCCAGCCGACCCCGGGTAGAGGGAGAAAAACTGTTTTTT	CASRPRVEGEKLFF
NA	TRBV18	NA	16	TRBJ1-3	TGTGCCAGCTCACGAATGGGCCCCGGGAGTGGAAACACCATATATTTT	CASSRMGPGSGNTIYF
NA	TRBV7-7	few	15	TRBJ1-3	TGTGCCAGCAGTCGCGACAGCACGATTGGAAACACCATATATTTT	CASSRDSTIGNTIYF
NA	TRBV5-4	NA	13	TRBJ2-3	TGTGCCAGCAGTTTACCAGGGGCAGATACGCAGTATTTT	CASSLPGADTQYF
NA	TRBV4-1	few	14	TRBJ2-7	TGCGCCAGCAGCCAAGATCCAGGAACCTACGAGCAGTACTTC	CASSQDPGTYEQYF
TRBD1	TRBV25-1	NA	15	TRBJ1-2	TGTGCCAGCAGTGAGTCAGGACAGGGGTACTATGGCTACACCTTC	CASSESGQGYYGYTF
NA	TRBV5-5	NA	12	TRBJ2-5	TGTGCCAGCAGCTCAAATCTCGAGACCCAGTACTTC	CASSSNLETQYF
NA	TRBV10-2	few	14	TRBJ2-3	TGCGCCAGCAAAAGCGGACTGAGCACAGATACGCAGTATTTT	CASKSGLSTDTQYF
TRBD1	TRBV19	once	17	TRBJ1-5	TGTGCCAGTAGACGGACAGGGTTGCGTATGAGCAATCAGCCCCAGCATTTT	CASRRTGLRMSNQPQHF
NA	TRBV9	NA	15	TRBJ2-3	TGTGCCAGCAGCGTCGGACCCCTGAACACAGATACGCAGTATTTT	CASSVGPLNTDTQYF